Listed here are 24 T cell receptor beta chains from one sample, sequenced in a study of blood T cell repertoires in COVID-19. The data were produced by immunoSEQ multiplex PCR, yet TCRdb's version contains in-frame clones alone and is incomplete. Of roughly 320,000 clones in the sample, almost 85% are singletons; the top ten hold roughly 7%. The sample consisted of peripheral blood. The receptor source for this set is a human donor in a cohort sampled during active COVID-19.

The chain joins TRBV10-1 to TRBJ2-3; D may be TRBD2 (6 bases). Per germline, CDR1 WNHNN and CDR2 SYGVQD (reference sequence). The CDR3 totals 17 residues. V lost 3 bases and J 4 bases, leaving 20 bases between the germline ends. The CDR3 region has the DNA TGCGCCAGCAGTGACTCCCGTAGAGCGGGCCTCCCAGATACGCAGTATTTT. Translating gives CASSDSRRAGLPDTQYF.

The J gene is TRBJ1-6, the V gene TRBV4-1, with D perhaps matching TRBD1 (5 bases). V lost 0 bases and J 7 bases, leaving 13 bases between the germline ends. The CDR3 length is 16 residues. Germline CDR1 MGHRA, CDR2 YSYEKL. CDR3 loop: CASSQETGTSNSPLHF. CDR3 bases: TGCGCCAGCAGCCAAGAGACGGGGACTTCCAATTCACCCCTCCACTTT.

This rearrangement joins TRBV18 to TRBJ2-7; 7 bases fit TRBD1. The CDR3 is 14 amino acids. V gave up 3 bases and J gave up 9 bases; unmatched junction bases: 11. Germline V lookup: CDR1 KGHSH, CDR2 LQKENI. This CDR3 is CASSPSEVRGMQYF. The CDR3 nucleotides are TGTGCCAGCTCACCCTCCGAGGTCAGGGGGATGCAGTACTTC. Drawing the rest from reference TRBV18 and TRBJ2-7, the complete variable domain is NAGVMQNPRHLVRRRGQEARLRCSPMKGHSHVYWYRQLPEEGLKFMVYLQKENIIDESGMPKERFSAEFPKEGPSILRIQQVVRGDSAAYFCASSPSEVRGMQYFGPGTRLTVT.

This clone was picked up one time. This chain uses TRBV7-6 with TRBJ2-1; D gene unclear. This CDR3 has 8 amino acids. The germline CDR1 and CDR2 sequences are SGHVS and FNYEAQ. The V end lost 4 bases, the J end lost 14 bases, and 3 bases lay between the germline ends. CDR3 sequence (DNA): TGTGCCAGCAGCTCGGAGTTCTTC. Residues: CASSSEFF.

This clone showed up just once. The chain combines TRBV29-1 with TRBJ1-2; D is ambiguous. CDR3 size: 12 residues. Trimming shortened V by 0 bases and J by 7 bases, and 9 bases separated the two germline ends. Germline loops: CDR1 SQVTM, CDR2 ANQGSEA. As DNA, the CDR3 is TGCAGCGTTGAAGAGGCCTGGGCTGGCTACACCTTC. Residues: CSVEEAWAGYTF.

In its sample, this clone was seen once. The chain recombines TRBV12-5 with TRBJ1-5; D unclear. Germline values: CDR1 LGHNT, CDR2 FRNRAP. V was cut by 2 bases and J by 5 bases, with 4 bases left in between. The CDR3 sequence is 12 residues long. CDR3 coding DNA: TGTGCTAGTGGTTTGCTCCATCAGCCCCAGCATTTT. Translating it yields CASGLLHQPQHF.

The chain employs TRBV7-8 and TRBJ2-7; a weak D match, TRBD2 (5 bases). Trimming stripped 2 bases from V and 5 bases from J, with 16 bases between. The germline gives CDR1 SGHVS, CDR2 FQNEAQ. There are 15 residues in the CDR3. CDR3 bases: TGTGCCAGCAGCTTATCAAGGAGGAATATTGACGAGCAGTACTTC. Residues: CASSLSRRNIDEQYF. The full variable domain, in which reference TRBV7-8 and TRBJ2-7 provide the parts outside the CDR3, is GAGVSQSPRYKVAKRGQDVALRCDPISGHVSLFWYQQALGQGPEFLTYFQNEAQLDKSGLPSDRFFAERPEGSVSTLKIQRTQQEDSAVYLCASSLSRRNIDEQYFGPGTRLTVT.

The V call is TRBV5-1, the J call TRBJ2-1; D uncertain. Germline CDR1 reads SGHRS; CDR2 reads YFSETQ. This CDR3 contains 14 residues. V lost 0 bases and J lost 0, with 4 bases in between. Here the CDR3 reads CASSLAVSYNEQFF. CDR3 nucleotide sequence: TGCGCCAGCAGCTTGGCAGTCTCCTACAATGAGCAGTTCTTC. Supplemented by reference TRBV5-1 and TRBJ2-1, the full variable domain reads KAGVTQTPRYLIKTRGQQVTLSCSPISGHRSVSWYQQTPGQGLQFLFEYFSETQRNKGNFPGRFSGRQFSNSRSEMNVSTLELGDSALYLCASSLAVSYNEQFFGPGTRLTVL.

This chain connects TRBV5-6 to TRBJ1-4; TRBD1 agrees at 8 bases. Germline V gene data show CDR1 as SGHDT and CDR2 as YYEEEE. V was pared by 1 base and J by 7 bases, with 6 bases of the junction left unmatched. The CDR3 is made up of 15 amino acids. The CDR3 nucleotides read TGTGCCAGCAGCTTGTACGGACAGGGAGGTGAAAAACTGTTTTTT. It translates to CASSLYGQGGEKLFF.

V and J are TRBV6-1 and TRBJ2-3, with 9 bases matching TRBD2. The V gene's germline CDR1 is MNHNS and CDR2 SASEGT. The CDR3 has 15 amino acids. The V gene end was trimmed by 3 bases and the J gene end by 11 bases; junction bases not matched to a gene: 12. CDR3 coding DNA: TGTGCCAGCAGTGAGGCTAGCGGGGCTCACCTAAAGCAGTATTTT. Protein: CASSEASGAHLKQYF.

CDR3 loop: CASRDRGARTEAFF. The CDR3 DNA sequence: TGTGCCAGCAGGGACAGGGGCGCGCGGACTGAAGCTTTCTTT. The chain uses TRBV2 and TRBJ1-1, with TRBD1 matching 9 bases. J was trimmed by 5 bases and V by 6 bases; bases with no gene match: 7. CDR3 length equals 14 residues. Germline assignment: CDR1 SNHLY and CDR2 FYNNEI.

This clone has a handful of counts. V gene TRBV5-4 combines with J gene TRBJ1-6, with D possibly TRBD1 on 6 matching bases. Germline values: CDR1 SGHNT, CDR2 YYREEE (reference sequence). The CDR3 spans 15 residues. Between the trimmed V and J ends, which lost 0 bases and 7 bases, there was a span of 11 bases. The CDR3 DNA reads TGTGCCAGCAGCTTGGCCCCAGGGGAGAATTCACCCCTCCACTTT. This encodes CASSLAPGENSPLHF.

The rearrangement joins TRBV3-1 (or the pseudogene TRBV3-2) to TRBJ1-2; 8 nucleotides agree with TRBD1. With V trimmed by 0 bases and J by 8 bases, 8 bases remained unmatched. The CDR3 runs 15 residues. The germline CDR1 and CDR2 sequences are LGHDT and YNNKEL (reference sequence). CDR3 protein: CASSQDPGGVGGYTF. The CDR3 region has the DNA TGTGCCAGCAGCCAAGACCCAGGGGGCGTGGGGGGCTACACCTTC.

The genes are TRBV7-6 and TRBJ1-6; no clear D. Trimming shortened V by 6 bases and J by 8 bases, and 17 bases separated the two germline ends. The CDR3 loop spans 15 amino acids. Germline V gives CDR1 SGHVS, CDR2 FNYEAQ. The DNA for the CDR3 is TGTGCCAGCAGGCTTAGCCCGGGGTTGGATTCACCCCTCCACTTT. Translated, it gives CASRLSPGLDSPLHF.

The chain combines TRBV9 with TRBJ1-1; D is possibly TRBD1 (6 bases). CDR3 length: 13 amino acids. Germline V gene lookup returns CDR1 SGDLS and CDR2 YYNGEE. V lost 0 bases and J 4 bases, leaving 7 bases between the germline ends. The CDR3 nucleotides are TGTGCCAGCAGCGTAGTACAGGGCACTGAAGCTTTCTTT. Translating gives CASSVVQGTEAFF. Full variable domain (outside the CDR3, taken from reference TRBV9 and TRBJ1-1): DSGVTQTPKHLITATGQRVTLRCSPRSGDLSVYWYQQSLDQGLQFLIQYYNGEERAKGNILERFSAQQFPDLHSELNLSSLELGDSALYFCASSVVQGTEAFFGQGTRLTVV.

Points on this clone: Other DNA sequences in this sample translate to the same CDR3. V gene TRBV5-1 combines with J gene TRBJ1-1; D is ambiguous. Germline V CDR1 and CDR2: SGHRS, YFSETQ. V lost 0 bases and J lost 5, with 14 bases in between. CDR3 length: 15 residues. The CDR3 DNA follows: TGCGCCAGCAGCTTGGTGCTAGGCCGAGGAACTGAAGCTTTCTTT. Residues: CASSLVLGRGTEAFF. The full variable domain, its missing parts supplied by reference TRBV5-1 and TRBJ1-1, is KAGVTQTPRYLIKTRGQQVTLSCSPISGHRSVSWYQQTPGQGLQFLFEYFSETQRNKGNFPGRFSGRQFSNSRSEMNVSTLELGDSALYLCASSLVLGRGTEAFFGQGTRLTVV.

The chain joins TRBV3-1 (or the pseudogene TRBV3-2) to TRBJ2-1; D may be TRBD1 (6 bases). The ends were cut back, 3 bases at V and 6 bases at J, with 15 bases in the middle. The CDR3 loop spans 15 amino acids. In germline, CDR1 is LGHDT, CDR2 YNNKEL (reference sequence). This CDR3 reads CASSQPGTNLNEQFF. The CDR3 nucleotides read TGTGCCAGCAGCCAGCCCGGGACAAACCTCAATGAGCAGTTCTTC.

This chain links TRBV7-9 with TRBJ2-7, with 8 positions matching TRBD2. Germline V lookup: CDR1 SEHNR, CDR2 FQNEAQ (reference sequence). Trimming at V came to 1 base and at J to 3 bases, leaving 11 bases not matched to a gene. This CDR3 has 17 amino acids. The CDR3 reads CASSLGRGGFKVYEQYF. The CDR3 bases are TGTGCCAGCAGCTTAGGACGGGGGGGCTTTAAGGTCTACGAGCAGTACTTC.

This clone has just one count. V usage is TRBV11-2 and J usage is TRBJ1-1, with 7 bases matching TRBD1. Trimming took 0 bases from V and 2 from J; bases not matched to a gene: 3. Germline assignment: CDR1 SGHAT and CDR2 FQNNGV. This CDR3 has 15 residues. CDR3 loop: CASSLEVGGNTEAFF. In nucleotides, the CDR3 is TGTGCCAGCAGCTTAGAGGTAGGGGGCAACACTGAAGCTTTCTTT.

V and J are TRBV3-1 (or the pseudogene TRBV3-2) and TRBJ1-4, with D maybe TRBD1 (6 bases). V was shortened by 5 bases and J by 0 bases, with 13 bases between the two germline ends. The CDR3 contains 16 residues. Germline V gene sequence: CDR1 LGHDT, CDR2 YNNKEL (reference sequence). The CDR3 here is CASSTGIRTTNEKLFF. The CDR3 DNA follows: TGTGCCAGCAGCACAGGGATACGGACAACTAATGAAAAACTGTTTTTT.

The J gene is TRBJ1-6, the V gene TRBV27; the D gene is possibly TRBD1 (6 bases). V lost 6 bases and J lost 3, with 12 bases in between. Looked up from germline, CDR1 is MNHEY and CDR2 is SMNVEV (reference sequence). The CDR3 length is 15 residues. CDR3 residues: CASRYRVFYNSPLHF. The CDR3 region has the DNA TGTGCCAGCAGATACAGGGTCTTCTATAATTCACCCCTCCACTTT.

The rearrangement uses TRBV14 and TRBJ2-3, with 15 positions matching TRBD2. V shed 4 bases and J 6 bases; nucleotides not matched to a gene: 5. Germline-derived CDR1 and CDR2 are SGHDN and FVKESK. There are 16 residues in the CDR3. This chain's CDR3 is CASSLLGLAGGDTQYF. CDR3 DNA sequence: TGTGCCAGCAGCCTACTTGGACTAGCGGGGGGGGATACGCAGTATTTT.

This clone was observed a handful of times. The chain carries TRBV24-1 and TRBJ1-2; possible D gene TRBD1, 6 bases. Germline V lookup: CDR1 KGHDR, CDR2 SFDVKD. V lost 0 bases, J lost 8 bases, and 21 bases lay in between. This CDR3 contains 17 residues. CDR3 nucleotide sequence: TGTGCCACCAGTGATTTGGGAAAGGACAGTCACTATGGGGGCTACACCTTC. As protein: CATSDLGKDSHYGGYTF.

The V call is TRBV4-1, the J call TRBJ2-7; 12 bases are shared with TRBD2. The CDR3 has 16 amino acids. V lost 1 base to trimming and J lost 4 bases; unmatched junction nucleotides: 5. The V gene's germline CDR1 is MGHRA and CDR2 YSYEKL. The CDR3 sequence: CASSQARTSGAYEQYF. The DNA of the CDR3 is TGCGCCAGCAGCCAAGCAAGGACTAGCGGGGCATACGAGCAGTACTTC.